The 5 T cell receptor beta chains listed next were all sequenced from one sample in a study of PD-1 blockade in classical Hodgkin lymphoma. Time point in this sample: cycle 4 day 1 (C4D1), after five to seven weeks of nivolumab. All the patients suffered relapse after autologous stem cell transplantation, and brentuximab vedotin exposure differed. Measured with immunoSEQ multiplex PCR; TCRdb has only the in-frame clones, and not every one. The sample has roughly 36,000 clones, just over 75% seen once. This sample comprised peripheral blood mononuclear cells (PBMCs), obtained before the fourth cycle of nivolumab. Source of these receptors: a human donor with classical Hodgkin lymphoma.

V gene TRBV29-1 combines with J gene TRBJ2-7, with 9 bases that match TRBD1. The V gene end was trimmed by 6 bases and the J gene end by 4 bases; junction bases not matched to a gene: 10. The CDR3 has 14 residues. Per the germline V gene, CDR1 is SQVTM and CDR2 is ANQGSEA. The CDR3 coding sequence is TGCAGCGTGATCGGGACAGGGAGTTCTTACGAGCAGTACTTC. This encodes CSVIGTGSSYEQYF.

This clone has only a few counts. The chain uses TRBV13 and TRBJ2-7; no clear D gene. Germline CDR1 reads PRHDT; CDR2 reads FYEKMQ (reference sequence). This CDR3 spans 12 amino acids. V was shortened by 5 bases and J by 5 bases, with 10 bases between the two germline ends. The CDR3 DNA reads as TGTGCCAGCAGCGAGCGACTCCACGAGCAGTACTTC. Its protein is CASSERLHEQYF.

J is TRBJ2-2 and V is TRBV7-2; 7 nucleotides match TRBD1. This CDR3 has 14 amino acids. V was clipped by 6 bases and J by 4 bases; unmatched bases: 5. CDR1 and CDR2 from the germline V gene are SGHTA and FQGNSA. The CDR3 is CASSRTGITGELFF. The CDR3 DNA follows: TGTGCCAGCAGTCGGACAGGAATCACCGGGGAGCTGTTTTTT. The whole variable domain, filled in from reference TRBV7-2 and TRBJ2-2, reads GAGVSQSPSNKVTEKGKDVELRCDPISGHTALYWYRQSLGQGLEFLIYFQGNSAPDKSGLPSDRFSAERTGGSVSTLTIQRTQQEDSAVYLCASSRTGITGELFFGEGSRLTVL.

The chain's CDR3 is CASKLPGQGYEQYF. The CDR3 DNA sequence: TGTGCCAGCAAACTACCGGGACAGGGCTACGAGCAGTACTTC. This chain links TRBV2 with TRBJ2-7; 9 nucleotides agree with TRBD1. The V segment lost 7 bases and the J segment 3 bases; nucleotides outside the gene matches: 7. The length of the CDR3 is 14 residues. Germline V gene sequence: CDR1 SNHLY, CDR2 FYNNEI.

CDR3 in amino acids: CASSFGQGRYEQYF. Written as DNA, the CDR3 is TGTGCCAGCAGCTTCGGACAGGGGCGATACGAGCAGTACTTC. The J gene is TRBJ2-7, the V gene TRBV5-4; 9 bases are a match to TRBD1. CDR3 length: 14 residues. Trimming took 2 bases from V and 4 from J; bases not matched to a gene: 4. Germline V gene lookup returns CDR1 SGHNT and CDR2 YYREEE (reference sequence).